The present T cell receptor beta chain was sequenced within a study of blood T cell repertoires in COVID-19. Study-level background: Collection of acute and convalescent COVID-19 samples took place in the United States, Italy and Spain. T cells, B-cell-depleted T cells, or PBMCs provided the cDNA or gDNA that served as material.

This clone was observed a handful of times. The CDR3 is 14 residues long. Unmatched junction bases numbered 3, after V lost 3 bases and J lost 2 bases. Germline CDR1 MNHEY, CDR2 SMNVEV (reference sequence). In the original workflow: Reference gene primer amplification yielded estimated nucleated cell counts. The method was immunoSEQ multiplex PCR; TCRdb's version includes in-frame clones alone and lacks a portion of them. V, J and clone size were drawn from that table, and D and trimming were deduced from the DNA. The sample has more than 65,000 clones; more than 75% are singletons. Material for sequencing was peripheral blood. This sequence joins TRBV27 and TRBJ2-5; 7 bases agree with TRBD2. The receptor was isolated from an older woman with acute or convalescent COVID-19. The CDR3 sequence: CASSLLSGQETQYF. In nucleotides, the CDR3 is TGTGCCAGCAGTTTGCTTAGCGGGCAAGAGACCCAGTACTTC.